This T cell receptor beta chain stems from a study of Ad26.COV2.S vaccination and SARS-CoV-2 variants (dated by TCRdb to the early 2020s). Regarding the study in general: Vaccine-arm donors were drawn from COV1001, a multicentre, randomized, double-blind, placebo-controlled phase I-IIa trial of Ad26.COV2.S in healthy adults. Dosing of Ad26.COV2.S was intramuscular, at either 5x10^10 or 1x10^11 viral particles, delivered as one shot or as two shots spaced 56 days apart. TCRbeta repertoire sequencing was used to assess the specificity and breadth of SARS-CoV-2-reactive T cell receptors after Ad26.COV2.S vaccination. The TCR-sequenced set comprised about 32 samples: some 19 Ad26.COV2.S vaccine recipients, 5 placebo recipients and 8 SARS-CoV-2 convalescent individuals. Trial participants were randomized into five groups of five: low-dose or high-dose Ad26.COV2.S given once or twice, or placebo on both occasions. Blinding of investigators to trial group allocation was maintained during experiments and outcome assessment.

The immunoSEQ Assay was the method used to sequence TCRbeta CDR3 regions. After extraction, genomic DNA underwent amplification by bias-controlled multiplex PCR, followed by high-throughput sequencing. The original methods were these. Collapsing and filtering of sequences were performed to quantify the absolute abundance of each unique TCRbeta CDR3 region. Usable DNA was measured by amplifying reference genes present in all nucleated cells, and TCRbeta template counts were normalized to that usable DNA to estimate T cell fraction. Repertoire TCRs were annotated as SARS-CoV-2-specific when V gene, CDR3 amino acid sequence and J gene were exactly matched to a known reactive TCR set. The reference SARS-CoV-2 TCR set was obtained from MIRA and was filtered for enrichment in COVID-19-positive ImmuneCODE repertoires, whereby public or cross-reactive TCRs were removed. Using the MIRA antigens, annotated TCRs were further analysed by specific ORF or by position within an ORF. Breadth was defined as the number of annotated unique rearrangements divided by the total number of unique productive rearrangements, and depth was defined as the summed frequency of the annotated unique rearrangements. TCR breadth was compared between groups using two-sided Wilcoxon rank-sum tests. The source is immuneACCESS, and TCRdb retained only in-frame sequences with V and J called. Part of the clones is not carried over; for the studies checked, unresolved V genes explain less than half of this, and the remainder is unexplained. The V and J calls and clone size come from that table; D and trimming were worked out from the DNA. The sample has some 270,000 clones on record, around 88% of them singletons. The top ten clonotypes cover roughly 3% of the sample.

Explained via the paper, the treatment or condition label denotes: roughly 20 received Ad26.COV2.S at low or high dose, single or two shots; several received placebo; per-sample allocation not given. Repertoires of vaccine and placebo recipients were sequenced from samples taken on day 63 after the first injection. In Cohort 1b, 20 to 25 adults aged 18-55 years were enrolled at a single site in Boston, USA, between 29 July and 7 August 2020. Ad26.COV2.S was a replication-incompetent adenovirus type 26 vector expressing a prefusion-stabilized SARS-CoV-2 spike protein from the original Wuhan strain. Cut back by 0 bases and 6 bases, the V and J ends lie 18 bases apart. The CDR3 numbers 16 residues from cysteine through phenylalanine. The retained sequence is limited to the CDR3, 48 bases, with the frame set at the first base. The germline V gene (reference sequence) sets CDR1 to SGHNT and CDR2 to YYREEE.

This clone has just a few counts. Which antigen it targets is not known. The input lacks base qualities; no much larger clone sits a single base away. Broad study findings and their caveats: After vaccination, substantial breadth of spike-specific CD8+ and CD4+ T cell responses was reported. The study was not powered to compare responses between vaccine doses or regimens. Comparable non-spike TCR breadth was observed between vaccine and placebo recipients, consistent with only spike being contained in the vaccine. Higher spike-specific TCR breadth was observed in Ad26.COV2.S recipients than in placebo recipients (P = 0.0014). The authors noted that the TCR breadth and depth analyses may have underestimated total T cell responses.

In this chain, TRBV5-4 is recombined with TRBJ1-1; matching of 6 bases hints at TRBD1 as the D gene. Specimen: peripheral blood, collected in a trial of Ad26.COV2.S vaccine versus placebo. This clonotype was obtained from a person between 18 and 65 years old who received the Ad26.COV2.S COVID-19 vaccine or a placebo. The CDR3 loop reads CASSLAGGPSHAEAFF. Here is the DNA: TGTGCCAGCAGCTTGGCCGGGGGCCCCTCACACGCTGAAGCTTTCTTT. Here the CDR3 is joined to the reference TRBV5-4 and TRBJ1-1 genes, and the full variable domain is: ETGVTQSPTHLIKTRGQQVTLRCSSQSGHNTVSWYQQALGQGPQFIFQYYREEENGRGNFPPRFSGLQFPNYSSELNVNALELDDSALYLCASSLAGGPSHAEAFFGQGTRLTVV.